The TCR beta chain under discussion was sequenced for a study of blood T cell repertoires in COVID-19. About the research overall: There were acute and convalescent COVID-19 samples, and they came from the United States, Italy and Spain.

TCRdb keeps only in-frame clones here, not all; method: immunoSEQ multiplex PCR. Of some 150,000 clones in the sample, roughly 76% were seen once. The source is a human donor with acute or convalescent COVID-19. The donor label of this sample is uncertain. The sequenced sample consisted of peripheral blood.

The DNA of the CDR3 is TGTGCCAGCACCGGGACTTACACTGAAGCTTTCTTT. The encoded protein is CASTGTYTEAFF. V is TRBV6-5 and J is TRBJ1-1; D possibly corresponds to TRBD1 (5 bases). This CDR3 has 12 residues. The V gene's germline CDR1 is MNHEY and CDR2 SVGAGI. The V end lost 7 bases, the J end lost 3 bases, and 9 bases lay between the germline ends.